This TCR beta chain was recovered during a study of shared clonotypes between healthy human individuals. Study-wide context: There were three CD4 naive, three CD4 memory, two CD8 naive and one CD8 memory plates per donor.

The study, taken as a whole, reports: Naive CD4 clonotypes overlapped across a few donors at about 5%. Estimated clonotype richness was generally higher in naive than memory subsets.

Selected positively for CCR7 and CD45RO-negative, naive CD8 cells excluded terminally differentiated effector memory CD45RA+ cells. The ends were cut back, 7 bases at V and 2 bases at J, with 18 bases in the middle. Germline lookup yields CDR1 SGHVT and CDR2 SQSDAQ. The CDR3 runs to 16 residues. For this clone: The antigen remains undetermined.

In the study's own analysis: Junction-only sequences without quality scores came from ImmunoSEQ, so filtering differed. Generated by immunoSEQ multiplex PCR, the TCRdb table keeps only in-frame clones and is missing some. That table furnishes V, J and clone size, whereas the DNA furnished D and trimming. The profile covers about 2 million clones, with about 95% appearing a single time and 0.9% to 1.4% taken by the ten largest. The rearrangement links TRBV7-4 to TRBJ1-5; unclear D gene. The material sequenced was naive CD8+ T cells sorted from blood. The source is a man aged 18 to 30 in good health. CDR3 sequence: CASNARLTCGNQPQHF. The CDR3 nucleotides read TGTGCCAGCAACGCCCGTCTGACATGCGGCAATCAGCCCCAGCATTTT.